A single sample gave rise to the 4 T cell receptor beta chains below, sequenced in a study of radiation and T cells in renal cell carcinoma. Specified time point: blood 2 weeks post-SBRT. Treatment in this sample: 15 Gy SBRT to primary tumor, nephrectomy 4 weeks later. Assay used: immunoSEQ multiplex PCR; TCRdb lists only in-frame clones, some missing. The top ten hold 5.8% of the sample, which has about 120,000 clones, approximately 85% seen once. The sequenced sample was blood, obtained from a patient whose treatment included radiotherapy and nephrectomy. These receptors were collected from a man aged 50 to 60 with renal cell carcinoma.

The chain couples TRBV27 to TRBJ2-7, with 8 bases fitting TRBD1. Germline V gene data show CDR1 as MNHEY and CDR2 as SMNVEV (reference sequence). V was pared by 5 bases and J by 7 bases, with 13 bases of the junction left unmatched. This CDR3 comprises 15 residues. CDR3 in DNA: TGTGCCAGCAGTCAACAGGGGGATGCCCCCTTTGAGCAGTACTTC. Encoded protein: CASSQQGDAPFEQYF.

This clone showed up just a few times. The rearrangement uses TRBV11-2 and TRBJ2-3; the D is unclear. V shed 1 base and J shed 7 bases, with 9 bases lying between them. The CDR3 has 13 amino acids. CDR1 and CDR2 from the germline V gene are SGHAT and FQNNGV. CDR3 sequence: CASSLVARNTQYF. The CDR3 bases are TGTGCCAGCAGCTTAGTCGCTCGAAATACGCAGTATTTT.

The gene calls are TRBV9 and TRBJ1-4; D unresolved. CDR1 and CDR2 (germline): SGDLS, YYNGEE. The CDR3 contains 16 residues. Trimming took 0 bases from V and 0 from J, leaving 9 bases between them. The CDR3 sequence: CASSVGNLATNEKLFF. The CDR3 nucleotides are TGTGCCAGCAGCGTAGGCAACCTTGCAACTAATGAAAAACTGTTTTTT.

V is TRBV2 and J is TRBJ2-3; unclear D gene. This CDR3 contains 14 residues. V gave up 0 bases and J gave up 0 bases, with 4 bases separating them. CDR1 and CDR2 from the germline V gene are SNHLY and FYNNEI. The CDR3 is CASSEAVSTDTQYF. In DNA form, the CDR3 reads TGTGCCAGCAGTGAAGCGGTGAGCACAGATACGCAGTATTTT.